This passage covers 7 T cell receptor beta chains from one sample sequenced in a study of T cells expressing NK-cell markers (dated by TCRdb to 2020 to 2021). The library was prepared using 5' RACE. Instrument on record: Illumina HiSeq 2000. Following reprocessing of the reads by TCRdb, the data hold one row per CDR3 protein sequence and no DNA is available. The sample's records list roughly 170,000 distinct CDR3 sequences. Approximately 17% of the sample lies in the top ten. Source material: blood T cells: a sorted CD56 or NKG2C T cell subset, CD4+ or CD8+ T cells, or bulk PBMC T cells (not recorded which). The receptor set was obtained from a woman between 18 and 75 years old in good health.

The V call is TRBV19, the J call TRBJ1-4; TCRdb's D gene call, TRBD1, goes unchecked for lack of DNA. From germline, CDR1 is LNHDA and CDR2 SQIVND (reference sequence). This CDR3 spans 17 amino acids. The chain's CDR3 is CASSIPRSTGNYEKLFF. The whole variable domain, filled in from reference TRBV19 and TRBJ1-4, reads DGGITQSPKYLFRKEGQNVTLSCEQNLNHDAMYWYRQDPGQGLRLIYYSQIVNDFQKGDIAEGYSVSREKKESFPLTVTSAQKNPTAFYLCASSIPRSTGNYEKLFFGSGTQLSVL.

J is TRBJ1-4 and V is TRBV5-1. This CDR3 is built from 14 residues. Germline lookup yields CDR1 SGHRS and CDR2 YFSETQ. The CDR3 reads CASSLGNVNEKLFF. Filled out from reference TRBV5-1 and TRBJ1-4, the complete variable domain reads KAGVTQTPRYLIKTRGQQVTLSCSPISGHRSVSWYQQTPGQGLQFLFEYFSETQRNKGNFPGRFSGRQFSNSRSEMNVSTLELGDSALYLCASSLGNVNEKLFFGSGTQLSVL.

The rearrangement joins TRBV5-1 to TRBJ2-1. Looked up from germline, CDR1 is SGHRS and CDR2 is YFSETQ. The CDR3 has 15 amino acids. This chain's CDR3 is CASRLSVVTGNEQFF. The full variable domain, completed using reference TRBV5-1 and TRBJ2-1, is KAGVTQTPRYLIKTRGQQVTLSCSPISGHRSVSWYQQTPGQGLQFLFEYFSETQRNKGNFPGRFSGRQFSNSRSEMNVSTLELGDSALYLCASRLSVVTGNEQFFGPGTRLTVL.

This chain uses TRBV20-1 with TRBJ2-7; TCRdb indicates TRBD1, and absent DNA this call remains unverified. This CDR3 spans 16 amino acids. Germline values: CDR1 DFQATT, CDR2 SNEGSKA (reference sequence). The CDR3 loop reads CSARDRTGTKPYEQYF.

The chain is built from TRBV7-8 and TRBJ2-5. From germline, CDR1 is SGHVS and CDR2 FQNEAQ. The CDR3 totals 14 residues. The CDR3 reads CASSLGGRLETQYF.

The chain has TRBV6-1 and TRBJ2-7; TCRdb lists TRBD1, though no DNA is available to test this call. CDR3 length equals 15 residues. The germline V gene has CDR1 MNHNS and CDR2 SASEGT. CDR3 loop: CASSRNRGDSYEQYF.

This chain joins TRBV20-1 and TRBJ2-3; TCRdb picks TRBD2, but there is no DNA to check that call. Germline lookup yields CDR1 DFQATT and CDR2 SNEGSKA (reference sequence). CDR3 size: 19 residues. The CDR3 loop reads CSARVGLAGGIQGTDTQYF.